This is a list of T cell receptor beta chains from one sample in a study of T cell changes during pregnancy in multiple sclerosis. The assay was immunoSEQ multiplex PCR, and TCRdb's table has in-frame clones only and misses some. The top ten clones hold around 2.3% of a sample with 70,000 to 95,000 clones, about 92% of them seen once. Source: peripheral blood, taken in the second trimester of pregnancy. The receptor source for this set is a female donor with multiple sclerosis, enrolled in a pregnancy study. Each CDR3 is given with its conserved first and last residue. Fields, in order: clone size, V gene, D gene, J gene, CDR3 protein, CDR3 DNA. A D gene is named only where the DNA matches it firmly. Clone size is given for some rows only: seen once, a few or many times, or a class if the clone is expanded.

NA	TRBV7-6	NA	TRBJ1-4	CASSLVTATNEKLFF	TGTGCCAGCAGCTTAGTCACTGCAACTAATGAAAAACTGTTTTTT
NA	TRBV9	NA	TRBJ2-2	CASSPLQAPNTGELFF	TGTGCCAGCAGCCCTCTGCAGGCTCCGAACACCGGGGAGCTGTTTTTT
NA	TRBV12-5	NA	TRBJ1-2	CASGLPPGKGRAYGYTF	TGTGCTAGTGGCCTGCCCCCCGGGAAGGGAAGGGCCTATGGCTACACCTTC
NA	TRBV12-1	NA	TRBJ1-2	CASSFARRYNYGYTF	TGTGCCAGCAGCTTTGCGCGGAGGTATAACTATGGCTACACCTTC
NA	TRBV19	TRBD1	TRBJ1-5	CASSTGTGFNQPQHF	TGTGCCAGTAGTACCGGGACAGGGTTCAATCAGCCCCAGCATTTT
NA	TRBV2	TRBD1	TRBJ1-5	CASSRDRSNQPQHF	TGTGCCAGCTCCCGGGACAGGTCGAATCAGCCCCAGCATTTT
NA	TRBV14	NA	TRBJ2-7	CASSQALGLQGYEQYF	TGTGCCAGCAGCCAAGCCCTAGGGTTACAGGGCTACGAGCAGTACTTC
few	TRBV19	TRBD1	TRBJ1-2	CASSPDDRVADGYTF	TGTGCCAGTAGTCCCGACGACAGGGTTGCGGATGGCTACACCTTC
NA	TRBV6-1	TRBD2	TRBJ2-5	CASNLLAGRQETQYF	TGTGCCAGCAACCTACTAGCGGGAAGGCAAGAGACCCAGTACTTC
NA	TRBV2	NA	TRBJ2-7	CASSEVTAFSYEQYF	TGTGCCAGCAGTGAAGTGACAGCCTTCTCCTACGAGCAGTACTTC
NA	TRBV6-5	TRBD2	TRBJ2-5	CATAVSGDQETQYF	TGTGCCACCGCGGTTAGCGGGGACCAAGAGACCCAGTACTTC
NA	TRBV20-1	NA	TRBJ1-4	CSVTENEKLFF	TGCAGTGTTACGGAGAATGAAAAACTGTTTTTT
NA	TRBV19	NA	TRBJ2-5	CASSWREASETQYF	TGTGCCAGTAGTTGGAGGGAGGCCTCAGAGACCCAGTACTTC
NA	TRBV5-6	NA	TRBJ2-5	CASSLTVGAQETQYF	TGTGCCAGCAGCTTAACTGTTGGGGCCCAAGAGACCCAGTACTTC
NA	TRBV7-6	NA	TRBJ1-6	CASSLDSYNSPLHF	TGTGCCAGCAGCTTAGACAGTTATAATTCACCCCTCCACTTT
NA	TRBV2	TRBD1	TRBJ2-7	CASRIDRGGYEQYF	TGTGCCAGCAGAATCGACAGGGGGGGCTACGAGCAGTACTTC
NA	TRBV7-9	NA	TRBJ1-1	CASSLQGLSEAFF	TGTGCCAGCAGCTTACAGGGTTTATCTGAAGCTTTCTTT
NA	TRBV5-6	NA	TRBJ2-3	CASSLEPPDTQYF	TGTGCCAGCAGCTTGGAGCCACCAGATACGCAGTATTTT
NA	TRBV29-1	NA	TRBJ2-1	CSVEKGGGLYNEQFF	TGCAGCGTTGAAAAGGGCGGGGGCCTCTACAATGAGCAGTTCTTC
NA	TRBV4-1	NA	TRBJ2-2	CASSPEAVRANTGELFF	TGCGCCAGCAGCCCAGAGGCTGTCAGGGCTAACACCGGGGAGCTGTTTTTT
NA	TRBV5-1	NA	TRBJ2-7	CASSLDFAYEQYF	TGCGCCAGCAGCTTAGACTTCGCCTACGAGCAGTACTTC
once	TRBV9	TRBD2	TRBJ2-3	CASSRAGDPTDTQYF	TGTGCCAGCAGCAGGGCGGGAGATCCCACAGATACGCAGTATTTT
NA	TRBV30	TRBD1	TRBJ1-6	CAVGTGNSPLHF	TGTGCCGTAGGGACAGGGAATTCACCCCTCCACTTT
NA	TRBV7-6	TRBD2	TRBJ2-5	CASSRTSGVLETQYF	TGTGCCAGCAGCCGGACTAGCGGGGTTTTAGAGACCCAGTACTTC
NA	TRBV30	NA	TRBJ1-5	CAWKKQGRNQPQHF	TGTGCCTGGAAAAAACAGGGACGCAATCAGCCCCAGCATTTT
NA	TRBV5-6	NA	TRBJ1-1	CASSLMSRRSSNTEAFF	TGTGCCAGCAGCTTGATGTCGCGTCGGAGTTCGAACACTGAAGCTTTCTTT
once	TRBV19	TRBD2	TRBJ2-1	CASTPTGLAGKYEQFF	TGTGCCAGTACCCCAACCGGACTAGCGGGTAAGTATGAGCAGTTCTTC